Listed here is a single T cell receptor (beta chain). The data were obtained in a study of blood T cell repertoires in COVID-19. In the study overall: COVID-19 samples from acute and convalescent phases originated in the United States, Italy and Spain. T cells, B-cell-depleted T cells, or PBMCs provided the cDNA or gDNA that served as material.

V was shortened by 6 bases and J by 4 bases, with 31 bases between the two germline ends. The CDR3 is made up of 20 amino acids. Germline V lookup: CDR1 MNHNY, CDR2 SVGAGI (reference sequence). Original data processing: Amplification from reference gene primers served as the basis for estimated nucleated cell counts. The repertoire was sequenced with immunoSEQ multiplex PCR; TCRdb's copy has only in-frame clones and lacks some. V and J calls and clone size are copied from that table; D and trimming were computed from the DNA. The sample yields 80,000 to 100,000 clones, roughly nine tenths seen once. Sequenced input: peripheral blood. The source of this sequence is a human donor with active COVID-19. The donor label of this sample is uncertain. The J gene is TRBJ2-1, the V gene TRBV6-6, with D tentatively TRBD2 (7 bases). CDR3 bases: TGTGCCAGCAGCAGTACCCTACCCCGCCCCGGGGGAGGGGGTTACAATGAGCAGTTCTTC. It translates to CASSSTLPRPGGGGYNEQFF.